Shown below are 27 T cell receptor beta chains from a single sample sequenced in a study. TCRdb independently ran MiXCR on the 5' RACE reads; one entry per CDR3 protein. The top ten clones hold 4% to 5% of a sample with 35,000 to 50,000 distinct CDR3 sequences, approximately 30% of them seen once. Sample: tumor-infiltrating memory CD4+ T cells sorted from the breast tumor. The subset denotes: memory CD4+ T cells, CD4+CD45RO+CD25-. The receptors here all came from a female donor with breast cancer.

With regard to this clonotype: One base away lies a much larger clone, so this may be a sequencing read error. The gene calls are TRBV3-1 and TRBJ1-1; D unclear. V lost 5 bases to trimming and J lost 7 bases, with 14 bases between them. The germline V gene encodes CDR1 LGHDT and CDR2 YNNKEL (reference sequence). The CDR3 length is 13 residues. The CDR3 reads CASSSEREFEAFF. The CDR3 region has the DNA TGTGCCAGCAGCTCCGAGAGGGAATTTGAAGCTTTCTTT.

CDR3 residues: CASGTGPLQPQHF. The CDR3 DNA reads TGTGCCAGTGGGACAGGACCCCTCCAGCCCCAGCATTTT. The V call is TRBV27, the J call TRBJ1-5, with 8 bases fitting TRBD1. The CDR3 extends over 13 amino acids. V was pared by 9 bases and J by 7 bases, with 8 bases of the junction left unmatched. Germline V gene sequence: CDR1 MNHEY, CDR2 SMNVEV (reference sequence).

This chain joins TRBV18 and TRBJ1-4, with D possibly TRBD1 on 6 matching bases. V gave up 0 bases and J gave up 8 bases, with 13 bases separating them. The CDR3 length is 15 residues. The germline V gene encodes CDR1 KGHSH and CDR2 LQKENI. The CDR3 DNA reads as TGTGCCAGCTCACCACCGGCAGGGGAAAAAGAAAAACTGTTTTTT. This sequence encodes CASSPPAGEKEKLFF.

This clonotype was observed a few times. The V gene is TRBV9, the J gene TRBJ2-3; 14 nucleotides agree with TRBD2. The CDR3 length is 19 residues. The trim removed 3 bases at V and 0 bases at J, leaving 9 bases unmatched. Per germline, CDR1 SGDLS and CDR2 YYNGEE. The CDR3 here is CASSARGTSGGDSTDTQYF. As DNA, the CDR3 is TGTGCCAGCAGCGCCCGTGGGACTAGCGGGGGTGATAGCACAGATACGCAGTATTTT.

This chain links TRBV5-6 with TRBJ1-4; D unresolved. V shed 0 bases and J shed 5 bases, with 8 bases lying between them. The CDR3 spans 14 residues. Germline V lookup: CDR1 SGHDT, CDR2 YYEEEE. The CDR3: CASSLVQKNEKLFF. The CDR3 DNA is TGTGCCAGCAGCTTGGTTCAGAAGAATGAAAAACTGTTTTTT. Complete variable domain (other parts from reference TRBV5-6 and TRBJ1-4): DAGVTQSPTHLIKTRGQQVTLRCSPKSGHDTVSWYQQALGQGPQFIFQYYEEEERQRGNFPDRFSGHQFPNYSSELNVNALLLGDSALYLCASSLVQKNEKLFFGSGTQLSVL.

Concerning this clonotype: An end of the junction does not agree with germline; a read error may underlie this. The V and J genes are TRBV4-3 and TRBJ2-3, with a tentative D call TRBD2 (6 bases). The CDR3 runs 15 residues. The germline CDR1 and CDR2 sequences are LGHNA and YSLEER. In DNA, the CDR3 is TGCGCCAACAGCCAAGTGGGACTGGGGCGAGATACGCAGTATTTT. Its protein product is CANSQVGLGRDTQYF.

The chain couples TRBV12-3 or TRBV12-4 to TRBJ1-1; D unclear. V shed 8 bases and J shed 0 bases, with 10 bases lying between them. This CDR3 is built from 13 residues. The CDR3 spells CASGGFMNTEAFF. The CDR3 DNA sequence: TGTGCCAGCGGCGGATTCATGAACACTGAAGCTTTCTTT.

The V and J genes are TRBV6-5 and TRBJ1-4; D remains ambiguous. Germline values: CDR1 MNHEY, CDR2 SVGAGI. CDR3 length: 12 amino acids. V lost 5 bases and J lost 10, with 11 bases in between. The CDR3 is CASSQGGLKLFF. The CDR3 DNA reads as TGTGCCAGCAGTCAAGGTGGCCTAAAACTGTTTTTT.

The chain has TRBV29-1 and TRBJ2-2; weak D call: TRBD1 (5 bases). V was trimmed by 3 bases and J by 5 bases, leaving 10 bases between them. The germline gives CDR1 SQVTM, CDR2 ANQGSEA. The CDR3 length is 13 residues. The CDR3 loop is CSVELKGTGELFF. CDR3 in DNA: TGCAGCGTTGAGCTTAAGGGGACCGGGGAGCTGTTTTTT.

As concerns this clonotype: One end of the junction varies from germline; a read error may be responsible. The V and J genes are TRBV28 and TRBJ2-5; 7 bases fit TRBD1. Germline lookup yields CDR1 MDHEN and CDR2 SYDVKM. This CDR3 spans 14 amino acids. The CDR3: CAIQTGVAQETRYF. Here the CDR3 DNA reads TGTGCCATACAAACAGGGGTGGCACAAGAGACCCGGTACTTC.

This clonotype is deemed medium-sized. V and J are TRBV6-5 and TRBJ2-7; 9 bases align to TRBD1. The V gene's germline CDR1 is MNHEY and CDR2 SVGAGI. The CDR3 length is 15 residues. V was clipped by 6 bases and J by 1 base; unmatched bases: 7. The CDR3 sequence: CASRNPGTGSYEQYF. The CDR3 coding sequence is TGTGCCAGCAGAAATCCAGGGACAGGGTCCTACGAGCAGTACTTC.

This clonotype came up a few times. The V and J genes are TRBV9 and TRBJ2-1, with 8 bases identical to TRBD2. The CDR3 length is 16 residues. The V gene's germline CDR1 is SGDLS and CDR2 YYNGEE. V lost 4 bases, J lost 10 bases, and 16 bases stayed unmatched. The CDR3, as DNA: TGTGCCAGCAGCCCTCGGGGGAGCGGGGGTCCCAGGGAGCAGTTCTTC. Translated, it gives CASSPRGSGGPREQFF.

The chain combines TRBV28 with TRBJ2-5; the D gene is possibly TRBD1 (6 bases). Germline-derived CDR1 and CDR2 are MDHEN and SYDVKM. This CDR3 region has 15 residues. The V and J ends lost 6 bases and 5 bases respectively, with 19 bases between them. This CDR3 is CASSHDRPFGETQYF. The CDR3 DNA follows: TGTGCCAGCAGCCACGACAGGCCCTTCGGGGAGACCCAGTACTTC.

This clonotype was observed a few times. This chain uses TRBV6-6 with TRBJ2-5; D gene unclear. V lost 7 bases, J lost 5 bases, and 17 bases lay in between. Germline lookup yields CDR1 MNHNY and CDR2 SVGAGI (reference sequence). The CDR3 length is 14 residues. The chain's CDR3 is CASTIPGFSETQYF. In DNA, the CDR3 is TGTGCCAGCACGATCCCGGGCTTTTCTGAGACCCAGTACTTC.

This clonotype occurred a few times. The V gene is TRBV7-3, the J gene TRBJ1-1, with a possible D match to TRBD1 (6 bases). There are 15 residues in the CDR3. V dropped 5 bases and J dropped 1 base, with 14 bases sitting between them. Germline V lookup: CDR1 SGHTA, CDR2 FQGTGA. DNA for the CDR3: TGTGCCAGCAGCCCGGGGGCAGGGGCGAACACTGAAGCTTTCTTT. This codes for CASSPGAGANTEAFF.

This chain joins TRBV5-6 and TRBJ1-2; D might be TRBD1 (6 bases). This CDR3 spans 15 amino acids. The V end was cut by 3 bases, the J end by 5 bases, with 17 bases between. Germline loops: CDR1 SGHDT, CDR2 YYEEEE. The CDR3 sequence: CASSSDSFFTYGYTF. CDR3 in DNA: TGTGCCAGCAGCTCGGACAGTTTTTTCACATATGGCTACACCTTC.

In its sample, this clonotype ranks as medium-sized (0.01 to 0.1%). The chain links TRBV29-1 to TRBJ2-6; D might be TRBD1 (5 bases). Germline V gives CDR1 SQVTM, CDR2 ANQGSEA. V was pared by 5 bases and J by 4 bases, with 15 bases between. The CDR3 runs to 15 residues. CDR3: CSVRGWGAGANVLTF. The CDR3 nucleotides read TGCAGCGTTAGGGGATGGGGCGCCGGGGCCAACGTCCTGACTTTC.

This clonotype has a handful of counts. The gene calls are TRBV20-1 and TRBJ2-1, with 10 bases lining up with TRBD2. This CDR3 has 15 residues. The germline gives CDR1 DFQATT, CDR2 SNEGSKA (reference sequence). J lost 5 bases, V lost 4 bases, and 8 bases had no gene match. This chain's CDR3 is CSATPGLASDNEQFF. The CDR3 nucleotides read TGCAGTGCTACGCCGGGACTAGCGTCCGACAATGAGCAGTTCTTC.

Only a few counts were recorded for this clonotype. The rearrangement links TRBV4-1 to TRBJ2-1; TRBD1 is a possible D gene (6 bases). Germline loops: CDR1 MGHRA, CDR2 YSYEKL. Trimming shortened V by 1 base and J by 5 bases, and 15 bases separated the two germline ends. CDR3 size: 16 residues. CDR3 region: CASSQGVDSWDNEQFF. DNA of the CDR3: TGCGCCAGCAGCCAAGGGGTGGACAGTTGGGACAATGAGCAGTTCTTC.

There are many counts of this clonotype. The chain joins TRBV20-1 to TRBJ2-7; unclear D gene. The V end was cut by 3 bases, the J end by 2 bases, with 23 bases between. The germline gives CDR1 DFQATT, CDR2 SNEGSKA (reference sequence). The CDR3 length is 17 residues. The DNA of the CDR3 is TGCAGTGCTAGTCCCACCTTGTCCCGTCAGGCAACCTACGAGCAGTACTTC. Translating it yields CSASPTLSRQATYEQYF.

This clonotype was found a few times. CDR3 sequence: CASSSPDSSYEQYF. The CDR3 DNA follows: TGTGCCAGCAGCTCCCCGGACAGTTCCTACGAGCAGTACTTC. The rearrangement joins TRBV11-1 to TRBJ2-7, with D maybe TRBD1 (6 bases). The CDR3 extends over 14 amino acids. Germline V gene sequence: CDR1 SGHAT, CDR2 FQDESV (reference sequence). The germline V and J ends were trimmed by 4 bases and 1 base, with 11 bases remaining between them.

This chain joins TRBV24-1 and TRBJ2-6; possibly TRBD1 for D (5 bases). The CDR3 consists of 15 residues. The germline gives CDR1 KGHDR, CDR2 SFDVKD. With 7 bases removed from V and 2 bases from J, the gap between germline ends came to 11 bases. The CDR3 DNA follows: TGTGCCACCAGCGCAGGGTTCGCTGGGGCCAACGTCCTGACTTTC. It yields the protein CATSAGFAGANVLTF.

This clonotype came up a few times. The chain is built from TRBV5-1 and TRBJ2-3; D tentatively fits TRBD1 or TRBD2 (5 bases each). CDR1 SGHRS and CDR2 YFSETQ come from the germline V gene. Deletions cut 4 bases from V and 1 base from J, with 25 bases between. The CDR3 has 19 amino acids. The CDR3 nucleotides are TGCGCCAGCAGCCGCTCTGGGCTCCGGGGCCTCTCCGGCACAGATACGCAGTATTTT. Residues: CASSRSGLRGLSGTDTQYF.

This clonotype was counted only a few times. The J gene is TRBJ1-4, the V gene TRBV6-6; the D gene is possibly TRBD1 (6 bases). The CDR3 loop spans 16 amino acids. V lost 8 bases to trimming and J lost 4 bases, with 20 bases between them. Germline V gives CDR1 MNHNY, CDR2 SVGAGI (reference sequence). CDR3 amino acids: CASLPEGGTLNEKLFF. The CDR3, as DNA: TGTGCCAGCTTACCCGAGGGGGGGACCCTTAATGAAAAACTGTTTTTT.

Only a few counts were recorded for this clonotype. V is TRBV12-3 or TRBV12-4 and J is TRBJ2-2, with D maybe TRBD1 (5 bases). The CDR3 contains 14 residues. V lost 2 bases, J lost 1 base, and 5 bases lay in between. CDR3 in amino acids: CASSLRGNTGELFF. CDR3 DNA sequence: TGTGCCAGCAGTTTAAGGGGGAACACCGGGGAGCTGTTTTTT.

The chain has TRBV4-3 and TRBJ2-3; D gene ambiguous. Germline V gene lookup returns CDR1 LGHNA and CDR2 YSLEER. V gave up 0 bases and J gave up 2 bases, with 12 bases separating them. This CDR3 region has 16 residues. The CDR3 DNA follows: TGCGCCAGCAGCCAAGATCGAGAAAGATCCACAGATACGCAGTATTTT. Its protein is CASSQDRERSTDTQYF.

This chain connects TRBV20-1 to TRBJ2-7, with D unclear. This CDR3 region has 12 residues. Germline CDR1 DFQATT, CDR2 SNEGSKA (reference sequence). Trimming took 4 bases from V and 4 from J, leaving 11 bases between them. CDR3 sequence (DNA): TGCAGTGCTATTGCAGGCACTTACGAGCAGTACTTC. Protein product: CSAIAGTYEQYF.